The present T cell receptor (beta chain) was sequenced within a study of T-cell memory formation after mild COVID-19. This CDR3 comprises 18 residues. Germline lookup yields CDR1 LGHDT and CDR2 YNNKEL (reference sequence). The ends lost 0 bases at V and 6 bases at J; junction bases unmatched: 13. Each CDR3 protein is one row after TCRdb ran MiXCR on the 5' RACE reads. The data contain a few hundred thousand distinct CDR3 sequences, around 27% of them seen just once; the ten biggest clones take up under 15%. This clonotype turned up a few times. V usage is TRBV3-1 and J usage is TRBJ2-3; 9 nucleotides line up with TRBD2. The receptor comes from an adult woman who had mild COVID-19 (a few samples of this study predate the infection). Cell type and time point are not known. The specimen sequenced was PBMCs or a T cell subset sorted from them (not recorded which). CDR3 DNA: TGTGCCAGCAGCCAAGATGGAGTGGCGGGGGGGCGGTCGGATACGCAGTATTTT. It is translated as CASSQDGVAGGRSDTQYF.